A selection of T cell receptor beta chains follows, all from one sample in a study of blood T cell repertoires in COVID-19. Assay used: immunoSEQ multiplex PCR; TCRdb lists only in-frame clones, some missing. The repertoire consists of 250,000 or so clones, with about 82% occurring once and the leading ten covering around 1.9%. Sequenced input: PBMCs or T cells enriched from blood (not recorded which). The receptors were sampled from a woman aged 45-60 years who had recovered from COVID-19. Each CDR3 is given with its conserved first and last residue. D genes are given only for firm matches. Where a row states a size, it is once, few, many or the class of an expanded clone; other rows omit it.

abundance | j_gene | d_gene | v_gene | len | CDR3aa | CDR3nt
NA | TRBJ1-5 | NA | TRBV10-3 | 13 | CAIAQSSNQPQHF | TGTGCCATCGCCCAGTCTAGCAATCAGCCCCAGCATTTT
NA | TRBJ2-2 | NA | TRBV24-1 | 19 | CATSDPPFGRGGVAGELFF | TGTGCCACCAGTGACCCGCCTTTTGGCAGGGGTGGGGTGGCCGGGGAGCTGTTTTTT
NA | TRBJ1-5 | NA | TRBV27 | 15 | CASSLQGIGNQPQHF | TGTGCCAGCAGTCTCCAGGGAATAGGCAATCAGCCCCAGCATTTT
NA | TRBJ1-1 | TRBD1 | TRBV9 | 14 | CASSSGQGNTEAFF | TGTGCCAGCAGCTCGGGACAGGGGAACACTGAAGCTTTCTTT
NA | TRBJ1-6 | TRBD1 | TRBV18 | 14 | CASSTDRKNSPLHF | TGTGCCAGCTCAACGGACAGGAAAAATTCACCCCTCCACTTT
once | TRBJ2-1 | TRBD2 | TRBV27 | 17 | CAHPEGGLAGPYNEQFF | TGTGCCCACCCTGAGGGAGGACTAGCGGGTCCCTACAATGAGCAGTTCTTC
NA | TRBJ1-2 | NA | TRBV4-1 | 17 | CASSQEASRLANYGYTF | TGCGCCAGCAGCCAAGAAGCGTCGAGGCTAGCTAACTATGGCTACACCTTC
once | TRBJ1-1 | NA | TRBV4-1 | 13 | CASSPEVNTEAFF | TGCGCCAGCAGCCCCGAGGTGAACACTGAAGCTTTCTTT
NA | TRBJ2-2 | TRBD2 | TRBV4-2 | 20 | CASSQGLAGGVEHRAGELFF | TGTGCCAGCAGCCAGGGACTAGCGGGAGGGGTGGAGCACCGGGCCGGGGAGCTGTTTTTT
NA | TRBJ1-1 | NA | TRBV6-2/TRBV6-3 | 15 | CASSQPQTGQPEAFF | TGTGCCAGCAGTCAGCCTCAGACAGGCCAGCCTGAAGCTTTCTTT
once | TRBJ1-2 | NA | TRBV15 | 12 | CATSSGNYGYTF | TGTGCCACCAGCAGCGGGAATTATGGCTACACCTTC
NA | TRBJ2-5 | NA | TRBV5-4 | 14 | CASTAVGGEETQYF | TGTGCCAGCACCGCCGTGGGAGGTGAAGAGACCCAGTACTTC
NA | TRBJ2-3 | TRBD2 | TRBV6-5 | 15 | CASSNSGGVTDTQYF | TGTGCCAGCAGCAATAGCGGGGGGGTTACAGATACGCAGTATTTT
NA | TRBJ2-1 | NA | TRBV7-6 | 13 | CASSLGQYNEQFF | TGTGCCAGCAGCTTAGGCCAGTACAATGAGCAGTTCTTC
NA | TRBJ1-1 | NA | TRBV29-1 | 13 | CSVEQGFFTEAFF | TGCAGCGTTGAGCAGGGCTTCTTCACTGAAGCTTTCTTT
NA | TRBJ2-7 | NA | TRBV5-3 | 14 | CARQVGRGSYEQYF | TGTGCCAGACAGGTAGGTAGGGGTTCCTACGAGCAGTACTTC
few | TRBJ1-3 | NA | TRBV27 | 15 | CASSLEGGSGNTIYF | TGTGCCAGCAGTTTAGAGGGTGGCTCTGGAAACACCATATATTTT
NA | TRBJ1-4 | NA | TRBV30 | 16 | CAWSDAGATTNEKLFF | TGTGCCTGGAGTGATGCAGGGGCCACAACTAATGAAAAACTGTTTTTT
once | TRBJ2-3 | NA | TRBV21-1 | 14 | CASRRLGGTDTQYF | TGTGCCAGCAGGCGACTAGGAGGCACAGATACGCAGTATTTT
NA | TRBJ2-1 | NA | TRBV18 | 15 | CASSQQSIDTDEQFF | TGTGCCAGCTCACAGCAATCAATAGATACCGATGAGCAGTTCTTC
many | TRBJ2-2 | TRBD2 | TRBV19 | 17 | CASKGLAGLGATGELFF | TGTGCCAGTAAGGGACTAGCGGGTCTCGGGGCCACCGGGGAGCTGTTTTTT
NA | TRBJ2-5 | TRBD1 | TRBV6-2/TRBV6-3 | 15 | CASSSKTGGFETQYF | TGTGCCAGCAGTTCCAAGACAGGGGGCTTTGAGACCCAGTACTTC
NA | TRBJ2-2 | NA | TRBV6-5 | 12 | CASTSSTGELFF | TGTGCCAGCACCTCCTCTACCGGGGAGCTGTTTTTT
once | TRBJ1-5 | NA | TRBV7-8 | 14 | CASSLVGGNQPQHF | TGTGCCAGCAGCTTAGTAGGGGGCAATCAGCCCCAGCATTTT
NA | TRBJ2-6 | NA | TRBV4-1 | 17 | CASSQEPESSGANVLTF | TGCGCCAGCAGCCAAGAACCCGAGAGCTCTGGGGCCAACGTCCTGACTTTC
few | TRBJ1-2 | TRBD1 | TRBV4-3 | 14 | CASSQGTGEPGYTF | TGCGCCAGCAGCCAAGGGACAGGAGAACCTGGCTACACCTTC
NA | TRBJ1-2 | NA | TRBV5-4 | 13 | CASSQDGLYGYTF | TGTGCCAGCAGCCAGGACGGACTCTATGGCTACACCTTC
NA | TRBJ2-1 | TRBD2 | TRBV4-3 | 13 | CATSPGGPNEQFF | TGCGCCACCTCGCCGGGAGGACCCAATGAGCAGTTCTTC
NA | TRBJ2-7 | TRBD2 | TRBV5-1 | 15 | CASSLRGGGSYEQYF | TGCGCCAGCAGCCTGAGGGGCGGGGGGTCCTACGAGCAGTACTTC
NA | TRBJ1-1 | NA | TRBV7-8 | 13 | CASSLLSGTEAFF | TGTGCCAGCAGCTTACTGTCAGGCACTGAAGCTTTCTTT
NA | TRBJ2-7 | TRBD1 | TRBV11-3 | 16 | CASSLGSGQSHYEQYF | TGTGCCAGCAGCTTAGGATCGGGACAGTCGCACTACGAGCAGTACTTC
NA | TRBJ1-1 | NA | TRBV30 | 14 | CAWRPTPRGTEAFF | TGTGCCTGGAGGCCAACCCCCAGGGGAACTGAAGCTTTCTTT
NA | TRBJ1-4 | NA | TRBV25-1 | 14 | CASSEQGGNEKLFF | TGTGCCAGCAGTGAACAAGGAGGGAACGAAAAACTGTTTTTT
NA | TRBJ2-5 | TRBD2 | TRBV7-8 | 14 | CASSRAGGGETQYF | TGTGCCAGCAGCCGAGCGGGGGGAGGGGAGACCCAGTACTTC
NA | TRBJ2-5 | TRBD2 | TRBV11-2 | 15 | CASSHLAEGQETQYF | TGTGCCAGCAGCCACCTAGCGGAGGGACAAGAGACCCAGTACTTC
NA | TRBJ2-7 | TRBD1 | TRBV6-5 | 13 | CASGSGQGSEQYF | TGTGCCAGCGGTTCGGGACAGGGATCCGAGCAGTACTTC
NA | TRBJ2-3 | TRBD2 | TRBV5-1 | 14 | CASSFASGTDTQYF | TGCGCCAGCAGCTTCGCTAGCGGAACAGATACGCAGTATTTT
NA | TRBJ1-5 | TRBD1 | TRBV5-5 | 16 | CASSSGTGGSGQPQHF | TGTGCCAGCAGCTCGGGGACAGGGGGATCTGGTCAGCCCCAGCATTTT
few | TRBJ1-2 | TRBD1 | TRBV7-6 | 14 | CASSSAGTGDGYTF | TGTGCCAGCAGCTCGGCCGGGACAGGGGATGGCTACACCTTC
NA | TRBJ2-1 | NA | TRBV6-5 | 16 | CASSYSGGRGFNEQFF | TGTGCCAGCAGTTACTCGGGCGGAAGGGGGTTCAATGAGCAGTTCTTC
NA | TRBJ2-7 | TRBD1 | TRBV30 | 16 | CAWIVKPGQGSYEQYF | TGTGCCTGGATTGTTAAACCGGGACAGGGTTCCTACGAGCAGTACTTC
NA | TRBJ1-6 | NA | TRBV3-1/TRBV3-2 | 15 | CASSQSDSWGSPLHF | TGTGCCAGCAGCCAATCCGACAGTTGGGGTTCACCCCTCCACTTT
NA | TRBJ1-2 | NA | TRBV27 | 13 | CASSPGEYYGYTF | TGTGCCAGCAGTCCCGGGGAATACTATGGCTACACCTTC
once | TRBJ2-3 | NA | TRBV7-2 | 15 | CASRYRGAFTDTQYF | TGTGCCAGCAGGTATCGTGGGGCTTTCACAGATACGCAGTATTTT
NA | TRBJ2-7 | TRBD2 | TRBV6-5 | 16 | CASSYSRVAGLYEQYF | TGTGCCAGCAGTTACTCGAGGGTAGCGGGGCTATACGAGCAGTACTTC
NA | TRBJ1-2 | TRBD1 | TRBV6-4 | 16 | CASSAGIGTDEYGYTF | TGTGCCAGCAGTGCCGGGATCGGGACAGATGAGTATGGCTACACCTTC
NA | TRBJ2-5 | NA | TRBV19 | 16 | CASSGGSGLSSETQYF | TGTGCCAGTAGTGGGGGGAGCGGACTATCCTCGGAGACCCAGTACTTC
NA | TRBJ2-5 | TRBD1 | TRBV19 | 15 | CASSPLGQGPETQYF | TGTGCCAGTAGTCCCCTCGGACAGGGGCCGGAGACCCAGTACTTC
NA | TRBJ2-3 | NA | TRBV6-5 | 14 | CASTLLGGTDTQYF | TGTGCCAGCACCCTCCTAGGGGGCACAGATACGCAGTATTTT